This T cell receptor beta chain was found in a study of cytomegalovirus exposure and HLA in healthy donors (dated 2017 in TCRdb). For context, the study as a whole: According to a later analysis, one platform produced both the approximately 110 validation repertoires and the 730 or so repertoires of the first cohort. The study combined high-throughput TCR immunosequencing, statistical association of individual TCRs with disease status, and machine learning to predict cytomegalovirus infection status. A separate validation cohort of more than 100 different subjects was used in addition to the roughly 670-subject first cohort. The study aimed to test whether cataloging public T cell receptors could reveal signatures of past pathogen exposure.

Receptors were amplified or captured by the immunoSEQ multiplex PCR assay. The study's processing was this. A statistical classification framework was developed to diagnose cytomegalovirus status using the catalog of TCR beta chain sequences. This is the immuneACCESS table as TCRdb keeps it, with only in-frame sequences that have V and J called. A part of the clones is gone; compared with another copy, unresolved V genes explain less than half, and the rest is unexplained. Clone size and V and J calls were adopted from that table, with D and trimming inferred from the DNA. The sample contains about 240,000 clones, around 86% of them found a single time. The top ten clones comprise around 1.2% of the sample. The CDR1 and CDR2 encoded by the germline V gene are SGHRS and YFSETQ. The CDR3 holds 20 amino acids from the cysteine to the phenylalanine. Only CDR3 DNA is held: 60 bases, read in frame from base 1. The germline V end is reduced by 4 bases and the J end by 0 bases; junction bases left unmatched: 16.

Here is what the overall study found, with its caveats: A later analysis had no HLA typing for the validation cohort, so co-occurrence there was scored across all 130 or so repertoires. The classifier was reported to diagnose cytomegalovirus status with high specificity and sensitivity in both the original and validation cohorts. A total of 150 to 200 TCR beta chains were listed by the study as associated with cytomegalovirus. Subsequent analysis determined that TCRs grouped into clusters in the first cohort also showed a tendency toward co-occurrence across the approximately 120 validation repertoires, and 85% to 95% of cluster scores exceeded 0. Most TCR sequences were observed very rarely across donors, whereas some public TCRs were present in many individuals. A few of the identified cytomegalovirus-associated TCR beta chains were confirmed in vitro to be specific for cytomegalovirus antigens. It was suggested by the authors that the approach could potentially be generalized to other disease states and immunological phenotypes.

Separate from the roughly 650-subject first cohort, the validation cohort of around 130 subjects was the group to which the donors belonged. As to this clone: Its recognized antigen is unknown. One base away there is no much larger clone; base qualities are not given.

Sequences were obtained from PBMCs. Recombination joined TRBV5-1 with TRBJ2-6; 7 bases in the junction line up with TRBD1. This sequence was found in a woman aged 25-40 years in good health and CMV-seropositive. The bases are TGCGCCAGCAGCCTGGGTTCGCGAGGGACAGTCAACTCTGGGGCCAACGTCCTGACTTTC. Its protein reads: CASSLGSRGTVNSGANVLTF.